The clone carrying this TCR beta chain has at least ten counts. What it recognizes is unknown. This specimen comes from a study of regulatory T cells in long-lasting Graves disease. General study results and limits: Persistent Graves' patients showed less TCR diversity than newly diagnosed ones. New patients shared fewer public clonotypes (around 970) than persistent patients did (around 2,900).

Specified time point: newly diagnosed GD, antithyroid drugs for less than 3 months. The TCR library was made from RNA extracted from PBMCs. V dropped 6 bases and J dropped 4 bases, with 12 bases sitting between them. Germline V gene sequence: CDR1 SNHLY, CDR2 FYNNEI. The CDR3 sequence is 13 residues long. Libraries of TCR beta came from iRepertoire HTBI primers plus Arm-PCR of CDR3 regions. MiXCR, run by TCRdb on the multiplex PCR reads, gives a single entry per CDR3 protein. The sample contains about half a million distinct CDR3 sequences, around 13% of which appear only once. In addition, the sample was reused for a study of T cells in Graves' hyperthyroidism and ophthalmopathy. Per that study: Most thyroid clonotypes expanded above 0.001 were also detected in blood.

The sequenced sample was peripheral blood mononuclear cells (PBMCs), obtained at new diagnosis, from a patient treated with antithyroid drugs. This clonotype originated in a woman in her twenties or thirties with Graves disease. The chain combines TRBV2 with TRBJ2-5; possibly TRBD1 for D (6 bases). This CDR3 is CASRITGLETQYF. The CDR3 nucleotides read TGTGCCAGCAGGATCACAGGGTTAGAGACCCAGTACTTC.